The 17 T cell receptor delta chains reported below all come from one sample, sequenced in a study of gamma-delta chains in newborns, infants, children. TCRdb reprocessed the reads using CATT. In the table there are about 3,800 delta-chain clones, approximately 4% of which are singletons. The sample taken for sequencing was blood. These receptors all come from a child who was a newborn, infant or young child, either healthy, febrile or measles-vaccinated (not recorded which).

A note on this clone: A much larger clone differs by one base, so this may be a read error. V and J are TRDV2 and TRDJ3; 9 nucleotides match TRDD3. This CDR3 has 20 residues. Germline V lookup: CDR1 GEAIGNYY, CDR2 EKD. This CDR3 is CACFVLGDKSSSWDTRHMFF. Written as DNA, the CDR3 is TGTGCCTGTTTTGTACTGGGGGACAAATCGAGCTCCTGGGACACCCGACATATGTTTTTC.

This clone was found a few times. A read error is possible here, since a much larger clone lies one base away. Other nucleotide sequences from this sample produce the same CDR3. The J gene is TRDJ1, the V gene TRDV1; 8 bases are a match to TRDD3. This CDR3 is built from 18 residues. Germline CDR1 TSWWSYY, CDR2 QGS. J gave up 8 bases and V 5 bases, and 22 bases lay outside the gene matches. CDR3 nucleotides: TGTGCTCTTGGGCCACAATTACTTCCCCTCGTCACTGGGGGGAAACTCATCTTT. This gives the protein CALGPQLLPLVTGGKLIF.

As regards this clone: This may be a read error, as it is one base from a much larger clone. The same CDR3 can be traced to other DNA sequences in this sample. The V and J genes are TRDV2 and TRDJ1; possible D gene TRDD3, 5 bases. Germline V gene sequence: CDR1 GEAIGNYY, CDR2 EKD. This CDR3 is built from 14 residues. CDR3 residues: CACDGLGYTDKLIF. The CDR3 DNA is TGTGCCTGTGACGGGTTGGGGTACACCGATAAACTCATTTTT.

This clone is termed medium-sized. This chain joins TRDV2 and TRDJ1; the match to TRDD3 covers 12 bases. From germline, CDR1 is GEAIGNYY and CDR2 EKD. Germline trimming cut 0 bases from V and 1 base from J; bases unmatched to any gene: 8. This CDR3 is 18 amino acids long. The CDR3 sequence: CACDTVAPLGDTTDKLIF. DNA for the CDR3: TGTGCCTGTGACACCGTTGCACCACTGGGGGATACCACCGATAAACTCATCTTT.

There are a few counts of this clone. A read error may explain this, as a much larger clone is one base away. DNA of the CDR3: TGTGCCTGTGACACACTGGCTGGGGGATACGAAGGGGTGGAACTCATCTTT. Protein: CACDTLAGGYEGVELIF. The chain couples TRDV2 to TRDJ1, with 12 bases fitting TRDD3. V was clipped by 1 base and J by 9 bases; unmatched bases: 14. Germline CDR1 is GEAIGNYY and CDR2 is EKD. The CDR3 sequence is 17 residues long.

A single count supports this clone. The rearrangement uses TRDV2 and TRDJ3; 13 bases line up with TRDD3. CDR1 is GEAIGNYY, CDR2 EKD, per germline. V trimming: 3 bases; J trimming: 3 bases; junction bases outside the gene matches: 4. The CDR3 has 18 amino acids. DNA for the CDR3: TGTGCCTGTGACGATAACTGGGGGATACGCTGGGACACCCGACAGATGTTTTTC. Translated, it gives CACDDNWGIRWDTRQMFF.

This clone qualifies as medium-sized. The same CDR3 arises from other DNA sequences in this sample as well. The J gene is TRDJ1, the V gene TRDV2, with 10 bases matching TRDD3. The V and J ends lost 3 bases and 4 bases, in that order; junction bases with no gene match: 25. The CDR3 sequence is 21 residues long. Germline V CDR1 and CDR2: GEAIGNYY, EKD. This CDR3 reads CACDVLGGYARGGMDGDKLIF. The CDR3 nucleotides read TGTGCCTGTGACGTCCTGGGGGGATACGCGAGAGGGGGTATGGATGGCGATAAACTCATCTTT.

This rearrangement joins TRDV2 to TRDJ1; D gene unclear. Trimming removed 0 bases at V and 4 bases at J, with 14 bases between. The CDR3 is made up of 15 amino acids. Germline-derived CDR1 and CDR2 are GEAIGNYY and EKD. The CDR3 DNA reads as TGTGCCTGTGACACCGTCGGGCCGCGACGCGATAAACTCATCTTT. This translates into CACDTVGPRRDKLIF.

Judged by abundance, this clone is medium-sized. The sample carries other DNA sequences with the same CDR3. The chain couples TRDV2 to TRDJ1, with 7 nucleotides matching TRDD3. Germline V gene lookup returns CDR1 GEAIGNYY and CDR2 EKD. The CDR3 is 16 amino acids. The V segment lost 0 bases and the J segment 0 bases; nucleotides outside the gene matches: 6. This CDR3 reads CACDTVGGTYTDKLIF. In DNA, the CDR3 is TGTGCCTGTGACACCGTTGGGGGAACGTACACCGATAAACTCATCTTT.

A word on this clone: A read error is the likely source, as a far larger clone sits one nucleotide away. V is TRDV2 and J is TRDJ1, with 8 bases identical to TRDD3. The CDR3 consists of 19 residues. CDR1 GEAIGNYY and CDR2 EKD come from the germline V gene. J gave up 1 base and V 3 bases, and 18 bases lay outside the gene matches. Here the CDR3 DNA reads TGTGCCTGTGACCCCCCCTCCGACTGGGGGGCACAACTCACCGATAAACTCATCTTT. Translated, it gives CACDPPSDWGAQLTDKLIF.

In regard to this clone: Since a much larger clone is just one base distant, this may be a read error. In the same sample, other DNA sequences code for this CDR3. As DNA, the CDR3 is TGTGCCTGTGACACCGCCTGGGGGGGGATACGCGACAAACTCATCTTT. Its protein product is CACDTAWGGIRDKLIF. The V and J genes are TRDV2 and TRDJ1; TRDD3 agrees at 10 bases. Germline CDR1 is GEAIGNYY and CDR2 is EKD. V trimming: 0 bases; J trimming: 8 bases; junction bases outside the gene matches: 11. The CDR3 is made up of 16 amino acids.

About this clone: A single base separates this from a much larger clone, so it may be a read error. The sample carries other DNA sequences with the same CDR3. V is TRDV2 and J is TRDJ1; tentatively, D is TRDD3 (6 bases). The CDR3 consists of 13 residues. Germline CDR1 is GEAIGNYY and CDR2 is EKD. For the CDR3, the DNA is TGTGCCTGTGACACCTGGGGGTCCGATAAACTCATCTTC. This sequence encodes CACDTWGSDKLIF.

Worth noting for this clone: This may stem from a read error, because a much larger clone lies one nucleotide away. DNA for the CDR3: TGTGCCTGTGAGAAACTGGGGGATCCCATCGACACCGATAGACTCATCTTT. Translation gives CACEKLGDPIDTDRLIF. V gene TRDV2 combines with J gene TRDJ1; 10 bases fit TRDD3. CDR3 length: 17 amino acids. The V gene's germline CDR1 is GEAIGNYY and CDR2 EKD.

Comment on this clone: A much larger clone lies a single base off, so this may be a read error. Other DNA sequences within the sample encode an identical CDR3. The chain is built from TRDV2 and TRDJ1; 8 bases match TRDD3. V lost 1 base to trimming and J lost 2 bases; unmatched junction nucleotides: 14. The CDR3 sequence is 18 residues long. The germline V gene has CDR1 GEAIGNYY and CDR2 EKD. For the CDR3, the DNA is TGTGCCTGTGACACAATCCTTACTGGGGGGTACGTTACCGATAAACTCATCTTT. It encodes CACDTILTGGYVTDKLIF.

This clone is labeled large. The chain joins TRDV2 to TRDJ1; 8 nucleotides align to TRDD3. Germline lookup yields CDR1 GEAIGNYY and CDR2 EKD. V shed 3 bases and J 1 base; nucleotides not matched to a gene: 3. This CDR3 is built from 14 residues. The CDR3 DNA reads as TGTGCCTGTGACCTACTGGGGGGCACCGATAAACTCATCTTT. Translated, it gives CACDLLGGTDKLIF.

In its sample, this clone is medium-sized. The same CDR3 also results from other DNA sequences found in this sample. The chain is built from TRDV2 and TRDJ3, with 13 bases matching TRDD3. Germline CDR1 GEAIGNYY, CDR2 EKD. V lost 0 bases, J lost 0 bases, and 7 bases stayed unmatched. The CDR3 loop spans 21 amino acids. The DNA of the CDR3 is TGTGCCTGTGACACCATGACTGGGGGATACGTCAGCTCCTGGGACACCCGACAGATGTTTTTC. It codes for CACDTMTGGYVSSWDTRQMFF.

This clone was counted a few times. A much larger clone differs by one base, so this may be a read error. The chain uses TRDV2 and TRDJ1; D gene uncertain. The CDR3 runs 14 residues. Germline lookup yields CDR1 GEAIGNYY and CDR2 EKD. V was cut by 0 bases and J by 13 bases, with 20 bases left in between. The CDR3 sequence: CACDTVGSGDEPIF. The CDR3 DNA is TGTGCCTGTGACACCGTCGGCAGTGGCGATGAACCCATCTTT.